This note documents a single T cell receptor (beta chain) sequence. One entry per CDR3 protein, called by TCRdb with MiXCR from the 5' RACE reads. The data hold a few hundred thousand distinct CDR3 sequences, with approximately 10% observed a single time. This entry is derived from a study of identical twins. Germline CDR1 MNHEY, CDR2 SVGAGI. The CDR3 contains 15 residues. V lost 3 bases and J 0 bases, leaving 10 bases between the germline ends. A further study also used this sample, focusing on yellow fever vaccine responses in identical twins.

Sequencing was done on a sample of PBMCs. This TCR derives from a woman aged 18-30 years in good health. V is TRBV6-5 and J is TRBJ2-3, with unresolved D. The CDR3 bases are TGTGCCAGCAGTTATCTTTCCGCTAGCACAGATACGCAGTATTTT. This gives the protein CASSYLSASTDTQYF.